The 19 T cell receptor beta chains below come from one sample, sequenced in a study of cytomegalovirus exposure and HLA in healthy donors. PCR was performed using 60 Vbeta and 13 Jbeta primers. Profiling relied on immunoSEQ multiplex PCR, and the TCRdb table lists in-frame clones only, not all of them. Of around 150,000 clones in the sample, 80% are singletons; the top ten hold roughly 10%. What was sequenced was PBMCs. All receptors come from a man between 18 and 29 years old in good health and CMV-seropositive.

The genes are TRBV13 and TRBJ2-6; 10 nucleotides line up with TRBD2. V lost 3 bases to trimming and J lost 2 bases; unmatched junction nucleotides: 7. CDR3 size: 18 residues. Germline loops: CDR1 PRHDT, CDR2 FYEKMQ (reference sequence). The CDR3: CASSFLLAGDPGANVLTF. CDR3 in DNA: TGTGCCAGCAGCTTCCTTCTAGCGGGAGATCCTGGGGCCAACGTCCTGACTTTC.

V usage is TRBV6-1 and J usage is TRBJ1-3, with D unclear. The germline gives CDR1 MNHNS, CDR2 SASEGT. The CDR3 extends over 14 amino acids. V was clipped by 4 bases and J by 5 bases, with 12 bases between them. The CDR3 DNA reads as TGTGCCAGCAGTGTGATACGGACTAGAAACACCATATATTTT. Amino acids: CASSVIRTRNTIYF.

This clone was counted only a few times. The chain uses TRBV6-4 and TRBJ2-1; D is perhaps TRBD2 (5 bases). The CDR3 is 13 amino acids. Germline V gene lookup returns CDR1 MRHNA and CDR2 SNTAGT. V was trimmed by 6 bases and J by 5 bases, leaving 11 bases between them. The DNA of the CDR3 is TGTGCCAGCAGCCGGGATCACAACAATGAGCAGTTCTTC. Translated, it gives CASSRDHNNEQFF.

The chain is built from TRBV7-8 and TRBJ2-7, with D possibly TRBD2 on 5 matching bases. The germline CDR1 and CDR2 sequences are SGHVS and FQNEAQ. V dropped 5 bases and J dropped 0 bases, with 14 bases sitting between them. CDR3 length: 15 amino acids. This CDR3 reads CASSPPGIGSYEQYF. DNA for the CDR3: TGTGCCAGCAGCCCCCCCGGGATTGGCTCCTACGAGCAGTACTTC. Together with reference TRBV7-8 and TRBJ2-7, the CDR3 gives the full variable domain: GAGVSQSPRYKVAKRGQDVALRCDPISGHVSLFWYQQALGQGPEFLTYFQNEAQLDKSGLPSDRFFAERPEGSVSTLKIQRTQQEDSAVYLCASSPPGIGSYEQYFGPGTRLTVT.

The genes are TRBV15 and TRBJ1-2; D is unclear. Germline CDR1 reads LNHNV; CDR2 reads YYDKDF (reference sequence). Trimming pared 1 base from V and 7 bases from J, leaving 13 bases between. The CDR3 is 14 amino acids. The CDR3 sequence is CATSRGSGIGGYTF. The DNA for the CDR3 is TGTGCCACCAGCAGAGGTTCGGGAATCGGTGGCTACACCTTC.

In its sample, this clone was seen a few times. The genes are TRBV4-1 and TRBJ1-1; 8 nucleotides agree with TRBD1. The junction had 6 bases not matched to a gene; V was cut back by 1 base and J by 5 bases. This CDR3 has 15 residues. CDR1 MGHRA and CDR2 YSYEKL come from the germline V gene. As DNA, the CDR3 is TGCGCCAGCAGCCAAGCCGACAGGGGAGTTACTGAAGCTTTCTTT. It yields the protein CASSQADRGVTEAFF.

J is TRBJ2-3 and V is TRBV19; 10 bases are shared with TRBD1. The V gene end was trimmed by 3 bases and the J gene end by 4 bases; junction bases not matched to a gene: 7. The CDR3 loop spans 16 amino acids. CDR1 and CDR2 (germline): LNHDA, SQIVND (reference sequence). The CDR3 protein is CASSIGTGVNADTQYF. Here the CDR3 DNA reads TGTGCCAGTAGTATTGGGACAGGGGTTAACGCAGATACGCAGTATTTT.

The chain couples TRBV19 to TRBJ1-2; TRBD1 might be the D (6 bases). The germline V gene encodes CDR1 LNHDA and CDR2 SQIVND (reference sequence). The CDR3 consists of 14 residues. V lost 3 bases, J lost 1 base, and 9 bases lay in between. This CDR3 reads CASSILGHNYGYTF. The CDR3 DNA reads TGTGCCAGTAGTATTTTGGGACATAACTATGGCTACACCTTC.

V gene TRBV6-6 combines with J gene TRBJ2-3; D ambiguous. The V end was cut by 6 bases, the J end by 3 bases, with 10 bases between. Germline CDR1 and CDR2: MNHNY and SVGAGI (reference sequence). The CDR3 runs to 13 residues. CDR3 DNA sequence: TGTGCCAGCAGCCATCCAGGAACAGATACGCAGTATTTT. This encodes CASSHPGTDTQYF.

The DNA of the CDR3 is TGTGCCAGCAGCTACCGGGACAGGGGCAATGAGCAGTTCTTC. Translating it yields CASSYRDRGNEQFF. V and J are TRBV7-9 and TRBJ2-1, with 10 bases that match TRBD1. The CDR3 totals 14 residues. V was clipped by 4 bases and J by 6 bases; unmatched bases: 3. CDR1 and CDR2 from the germline V gene are SEHNR and FQNEAQ (reference sequence).

This rearrangement joins TRBV2 to TRBJ2-5; 7 nucleotides align to TRBD2. The germline gives CDR1 SNHLY, CDR2 FYNNEI. The CDR3 runs to 16 residues. Germline trimming cut 6 bases from V and 3 bases from J; bases unmatched to any gene: 13. CDR3 amino acids: CASSYPPDGLEETQYF. In DNA, the CDR3 is TGTGCCAGCAGCTACCCCCCGGACGGACTAGAAGAGACCCAGTACTTC.

The chain is built from TRBV7-9 and TRBJ2-5; maybe TRBD2 (6 bases). CDR3 length: 16 residues. Germline CDR1 SEHNR, CDR2 FQNEAQ (reference sequence). Between the trimmed V and J ends, which lost 5 bases and 2 bases, there was a span of 18 bases. The CDR3 DNA is TGTGCCAGCAGCCCACGACTAGGGAAGTATCAAGAGACCCAGTACTTC. Its translation is CASSPRLGKYQETQYF.

This chain joins TRBV18 and TRBJ1-1; 8 bases line up with TRBD1. The V gene's germline CDR1 is KGHSH and CDR2 LQKENI. The junction had 10 bases not matched to a gene; V was cut back by 4 bases and J by 0 bases. The length of the CDR3 is 17 residues. In DNA form, the CDR3 reads TGTGCCAGCTCACGCTATACTGGACAGGGCCTGAACACTGAAGCTTTCTTT. Translating gives CASSRYTGQGLNTEAFF.

This chain uses TRBV4-1 with TRBJ1-4; the D gene is possibly TRBD1 (5 bases). The CDR3 extends over 15 amino acids. CDR1 is MGHRA and CDR2 is YSYEKL in the germline V gene. Trimming shortened V by 4 bases and J by 8 bases, and 17 bases separated the two germline ends. The CDR3 protein is CASSLGHLGSEKLFF. CDR3 DNA sequence: TGCGCCAGCAGCCTCGGACACCTCGGGTCCGAAAAACTGTTTTTT.

The gene calls are TRBV6-1 and TRBJ1-1; 7 nucleotides align to TRBD1. Germline V gives CDR1 MNHNS, CDR2 SASEGT. This CDR3 contains 14 residues. The V segment lost 5 bases and the J segment 2 bases; nucleotides outside the gene matches: 5. The CDR3 reads CASSIRQGNTEAFF. In DNA form, the CDR3 reads TGTGCCAGCAGTATTAGACAGGGAAACACTGAAGCTTTCTTT.

CDR3 in amino acids: CATSGGSRDINFEAFF. The CDR3 DNA follows: TGTGCCACCAGCGGGGGAAGCCGGGACATCAACTTTGAAGCTTTCTTT. This sequence joins TRBV15 and TRBJ1-1, with a weak D call TRBD1 (6 bases). Trimming left V 5 bases short and J 7 bases short, with 23 bases between. This CDR3 comprises 16 residues. The germline V gene has CDR1 LNHNV and CDR2 YYDKDF (reference sequence).

This rearrangement joins TRBV5-4 to TRBJ2-7; TRBD1 might be the D (6 bases). The V end was cut by 0 bases, the J end by 2 bases, with 9 bases between. The CDR3 runs 14 residues. Looked up from germline, CDR1 is SGHNT and CDR2 is YYREEE (reference sequence). CDR3 protein: CASSLGDKAYEQYF. DNA for the CDR3: TGTGCCAGCAGCTTGGGGGACAAAGCCTACGAGCAGTACTTC.

This clone was found a few times. This rearrangement joins TRBV30 to TRBJ2-5; 10 nucleotides line up with TRBD2. Germline-derived CDR1 and CDR2 are GTSNPN and SVGIG (reference sequence). The CDR3 runs 14 residues. V trimming: 2 bases; J trimming: 5 bases; junction bases outside the gene matches: 5. The CDR3: CAWSWLAGAETQYF. As DNA, the CDR3 is TGTGCCTGGAGTTGGCTAGCGGGGGCGGAGACCCAGTACTTC.

The rearrangement uses TRBV6-1 and TRBJ2-7; weak D call: TRBD2 (6 bases). CDR3 length: 14 residues. The ends were cut back, 1 base at V and 4 bases at J, with 11 bases in the middle. Per germline, CDR1 MNHNS and CDR2 SASEGT. The CDR3 coding sequence is TGTGCCAGCAGTGAAGGTCCGGGGGTTTACGAGCAGTACTTC. This encodes CASSEGPGVYEQYF.